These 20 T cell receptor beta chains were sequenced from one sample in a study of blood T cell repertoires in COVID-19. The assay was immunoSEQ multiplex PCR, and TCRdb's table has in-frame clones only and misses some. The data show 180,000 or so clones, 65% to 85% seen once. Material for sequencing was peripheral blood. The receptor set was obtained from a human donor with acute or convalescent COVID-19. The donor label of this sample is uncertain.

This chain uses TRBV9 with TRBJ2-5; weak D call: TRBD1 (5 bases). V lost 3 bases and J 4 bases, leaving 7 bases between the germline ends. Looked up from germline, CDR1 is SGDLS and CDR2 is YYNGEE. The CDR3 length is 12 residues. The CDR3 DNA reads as TGTGCCAGCAGCGCCCAGGGAGAGACCCAGTACTTC. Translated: CASSAQGETQYF.

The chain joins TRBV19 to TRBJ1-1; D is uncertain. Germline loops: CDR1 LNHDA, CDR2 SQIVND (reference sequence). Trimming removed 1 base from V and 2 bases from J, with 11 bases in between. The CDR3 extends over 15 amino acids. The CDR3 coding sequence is TGTGCCAGTAGTATAGGCGGAGGGCCAAACACTGAAGCTTTCTTT. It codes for CASSIGGGPNTEAFF.

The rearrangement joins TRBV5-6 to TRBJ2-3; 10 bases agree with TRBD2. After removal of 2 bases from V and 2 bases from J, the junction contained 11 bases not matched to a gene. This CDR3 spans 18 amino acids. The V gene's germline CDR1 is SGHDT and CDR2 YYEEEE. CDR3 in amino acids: CASSFPPRLAGLTDTQYF. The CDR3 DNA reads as TGTGCCAGCAGCTTCCCCCCAAGACTAGCGGGCCTCACAGATACGCAGTATTTT.

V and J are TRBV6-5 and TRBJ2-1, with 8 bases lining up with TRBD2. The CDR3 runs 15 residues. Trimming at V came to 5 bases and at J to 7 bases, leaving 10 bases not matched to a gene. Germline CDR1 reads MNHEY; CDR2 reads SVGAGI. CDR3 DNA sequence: TGTGCCAGCAGTCTGTCGGGGGGGGTCGGGAATGAGCAGTTCTTC. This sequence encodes CASSLSGGVGNEQFF.

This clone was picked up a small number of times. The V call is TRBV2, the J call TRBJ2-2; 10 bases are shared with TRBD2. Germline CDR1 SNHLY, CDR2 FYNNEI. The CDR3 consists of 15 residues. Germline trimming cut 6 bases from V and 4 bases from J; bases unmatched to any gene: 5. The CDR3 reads CASRLAGEGTGELFF. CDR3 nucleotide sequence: TGTGCCAGCAGGCTAGCGGGGGAGGGCACCGGGGAGCTGTTTTTT.

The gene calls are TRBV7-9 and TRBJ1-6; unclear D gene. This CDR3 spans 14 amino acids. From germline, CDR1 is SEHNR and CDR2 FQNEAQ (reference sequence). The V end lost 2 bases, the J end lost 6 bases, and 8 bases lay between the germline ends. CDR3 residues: CASSLSDSNSPLHF. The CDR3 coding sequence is TGTGCCAGCAGCTTATCGGACTCTAATTCACCCCTCCACTTT.

CDR3 protein: CASSSPAGLLNQPQHF. In DNA form, the CDR3 reads TGTGCCAGCAGTTCTCCCGCAGGGCTTCTCAATCAGCCCCAGCATTTT. The V and J genes are TRBV6-6 and TRBJ1-5; D may be TRBD1 (5 bases). V was trimmed by 4 bases and J by 3 bases, leaving 16 bases between them. The CDR3 length is 16 residues. Germline assignment: CDR1 MNHNY and CDR2 SVGAGI (reference sequence).

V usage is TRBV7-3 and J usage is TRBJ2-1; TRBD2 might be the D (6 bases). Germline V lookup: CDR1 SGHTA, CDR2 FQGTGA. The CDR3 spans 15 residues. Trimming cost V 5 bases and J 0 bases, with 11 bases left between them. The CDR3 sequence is CASSPLAFSYNEQFF. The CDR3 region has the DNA TGTGCCAGCAGCCCGCTAGCGTTCTCCTACAATGAGCAGTTCTTC.

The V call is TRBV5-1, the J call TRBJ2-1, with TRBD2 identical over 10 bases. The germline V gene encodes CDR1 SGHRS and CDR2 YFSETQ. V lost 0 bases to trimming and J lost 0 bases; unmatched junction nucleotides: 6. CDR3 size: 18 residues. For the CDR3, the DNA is TGCGCCAGCAGCTTGGAGCCTAGCGGGGGAAGCTCCTACAATGAGCAGTTCTTC. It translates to CASSLEPSGGSSYNEQFF.

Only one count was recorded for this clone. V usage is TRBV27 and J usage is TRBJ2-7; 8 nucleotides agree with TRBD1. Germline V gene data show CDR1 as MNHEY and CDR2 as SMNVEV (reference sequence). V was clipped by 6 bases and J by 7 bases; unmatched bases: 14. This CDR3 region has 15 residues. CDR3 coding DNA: TGTGCCAGCAGCCCCAGGGGGCATCCTTGGGGGGAGCAGTACTTC. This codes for CASSPRGHPWGEQYF.

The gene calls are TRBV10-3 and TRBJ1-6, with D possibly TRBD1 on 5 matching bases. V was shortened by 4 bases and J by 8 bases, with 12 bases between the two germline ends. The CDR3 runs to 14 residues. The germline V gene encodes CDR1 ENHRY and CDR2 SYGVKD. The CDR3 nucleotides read TGTGCCATCAGTGGGGGGGATTGGGATTCACCCCTCCACTTT. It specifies CAISGGDWDSPLHF.

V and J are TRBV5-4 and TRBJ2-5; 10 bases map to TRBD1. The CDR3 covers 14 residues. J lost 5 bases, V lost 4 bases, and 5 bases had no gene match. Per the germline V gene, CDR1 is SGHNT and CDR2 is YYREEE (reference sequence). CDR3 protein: CASSIPGQGETQYF. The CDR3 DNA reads TGTGCCAGCAGCATCCCGGGACAGGGGGAGACCCAGTACTTC.

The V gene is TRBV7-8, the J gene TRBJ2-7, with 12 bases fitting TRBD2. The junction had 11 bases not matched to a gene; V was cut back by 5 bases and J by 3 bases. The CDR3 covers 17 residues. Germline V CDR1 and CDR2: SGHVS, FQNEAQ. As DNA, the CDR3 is TGTGCCAGCAGCCTTCGGACTAGCGGGGCCGGGGGCTACGAGCAGTACTTC. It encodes CASSLRTSGAGGYEQYF.

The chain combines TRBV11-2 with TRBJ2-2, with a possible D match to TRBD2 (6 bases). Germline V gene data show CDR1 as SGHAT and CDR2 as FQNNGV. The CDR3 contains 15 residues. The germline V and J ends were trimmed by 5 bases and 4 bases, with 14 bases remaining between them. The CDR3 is CASSPRRSGTGELFF. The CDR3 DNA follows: TGTGCCAGCAGCCCTCGGCGTAGCGGCACCGGGGAGCTGTTTTTT. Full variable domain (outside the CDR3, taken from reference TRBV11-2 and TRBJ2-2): EAGVAQSPRYKIIEKRQSVAFWCNPISGHATLYWYQQILGQGPKLLIQFQNNGVVDDSQLPKDRFSAERLKGVDSTLKIQPAKLEDSAVYLCASSPRRSGTGELFFGEGSRLTVL.

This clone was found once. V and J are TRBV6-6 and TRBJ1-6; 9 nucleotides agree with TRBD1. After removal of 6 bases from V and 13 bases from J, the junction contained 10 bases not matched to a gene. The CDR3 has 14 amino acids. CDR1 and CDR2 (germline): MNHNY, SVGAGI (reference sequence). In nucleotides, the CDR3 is TGTGCCAGCAGACCCGACAGGGGGTTTTCGCCCCTCCACTTT. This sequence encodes CASRPDRGFSPLHF.

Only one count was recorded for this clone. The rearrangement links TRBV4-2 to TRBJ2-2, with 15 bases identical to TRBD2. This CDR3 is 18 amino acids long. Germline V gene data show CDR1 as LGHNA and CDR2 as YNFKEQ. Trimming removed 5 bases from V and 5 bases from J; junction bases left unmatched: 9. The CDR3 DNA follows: TGTGCCAGCAGCGTACCGGGACTAGCGGGGGGAGGGACCGGGGAGCTGTTTTTT. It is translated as CASSVPGLAGGGTGELFF.

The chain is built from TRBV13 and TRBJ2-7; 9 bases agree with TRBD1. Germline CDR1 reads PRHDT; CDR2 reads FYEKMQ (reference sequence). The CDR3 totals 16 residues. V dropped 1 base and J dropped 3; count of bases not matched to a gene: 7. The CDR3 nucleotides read TGTGCCAGCAGCTTAGAGGCCGGGACAGGGAGCTACGAGCAGTACTTC. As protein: CASSLEAGTGSYEQYF.

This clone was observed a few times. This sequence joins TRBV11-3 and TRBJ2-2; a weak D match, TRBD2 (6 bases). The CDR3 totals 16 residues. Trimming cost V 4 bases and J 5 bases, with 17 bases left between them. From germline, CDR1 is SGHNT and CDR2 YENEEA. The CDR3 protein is CASSSARLVGTGELFF. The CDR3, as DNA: TGTGCCAGCAGCTCTGCCCGACTAGTAGGGACCGGGGAGCTGTTTTTT. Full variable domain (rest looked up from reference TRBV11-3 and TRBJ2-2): EAGVVQSPRYKIIEKKQPVAFWCNPISGHNTLYWYLQNLGQGPELLIRYENEEAVDDSQLPKDRFSAERLKGVDSTLKIQPAELGDSAVYLCASSSARLVGTGELFFGEGSRLTVL.

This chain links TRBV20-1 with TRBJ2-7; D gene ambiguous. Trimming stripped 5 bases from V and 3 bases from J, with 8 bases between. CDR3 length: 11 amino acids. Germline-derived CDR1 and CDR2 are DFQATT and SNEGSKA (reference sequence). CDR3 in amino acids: CSALEDYEQYF. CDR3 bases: TGCAGTGCTCTAGAGGACTACGAGCAGTACTTC.

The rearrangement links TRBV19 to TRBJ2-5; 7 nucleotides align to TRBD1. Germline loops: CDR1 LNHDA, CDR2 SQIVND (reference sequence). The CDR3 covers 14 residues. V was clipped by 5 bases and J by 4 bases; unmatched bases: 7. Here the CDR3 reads CASSFATGLETQYF. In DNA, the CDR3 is TGTGCCAGTAGTTTTGCGACAGGGCTAGAGACCCAGTACTTC.